A selection of T cell receptor beta chains follows, all from one sample in a study of shared clonotypes between healthy human individuals. The repertoire was sequenced with immunoSEQ multiplex PCR; TCRdb's copy has only in-frame clones and lacks some. The repertoire holds approximately 2,300,000 clones, with about nine tenths as singletons. Sequenced material: naive CD4+ T cells from PBMCs. These receptors were obtained from a man aged 18 to 29 in good health. Some clones in this sample may be carry-over from other donors' samples. Both conserved end residues are part of each CDR3. A D gene is named only where the DNA matches it firmly. Clone sizes are given selectively: once, few, many, or a class where the clone is expanded.

size	V	D	J	CDR3	DNA
-	TRBV28	TRBD1	TRBJ2-7	CASSFSGGVRYEQYF	TGTGCCAGCAGTTTCTCAGGGGGCGTGCGTTACGAGCAGTACTTC
-	TRBV7-2	-	TRBJ2-1	CASSFGAGVSSYNEQFF	TGTGCCAGCAGCTTCGGAGCCGGGGTTAGCTCCTACAATGAGCAGTTCTTC
few	TRBV18	TRBD2	TRBJ2-7	CASSLGTSDEQYF	TGTGCCAGCTCACTCGGGACTAGCGACGAGCAGTACTTC
-	TRBV10-3	-	TRBJ2-7	CAIRGRDSNYEQYF	TGTGCCATCAGAGGGAGGGACAGCAACTACGAGCAGTACTTC
once	TRBV6-1	-	TRBJ1-1	CASSEAGVQGTEAFF	TGTGCCAGCAGTGAAGCAGGGGTTCAAGGCACTGAAGCTTTCTTT
few	TRBV5-6	-	TRBJ1-1	CASSFGREKAFF	TGTGCCAGCAGCTTTGGGAGGGAGAAAGCTTTCTTT
-	TRBV11-2	-	TRBJ1-3	CASSPSGRPGNTIYF	TGTGCCAGCAGCCCGTCAGGGAGACCTGGAAACACCATATATTTT
-	TRBV19	-	TRBJ1-5	CASSIEGLGGDQPQHF	TGTGCCAGTAGCATTGAGGGTTTAGGTGGAGATCAGCCCCAGCATTTT
-	TRBV7-3	-	TRBJ1-1	CASSSSRGTEAFF	TGTGCCAGCAGCTCATCACGAGGGACTGAAGCTTTCTTT
-	TRBV2	-	TRBJ2-2	CASIGTYAYGELFF	TGTGCCAGCATCGGGACTTACGCCTACGGGGAGCTGTTTTTT
-	TRBV15	-	TRBJ2-7	CATSFPGASYEQYF	TGTGCCACCAGCTTTCCCGGGGCCTCTTACGAGCAGTACTTC
-	TRBV7-9	-	TRBJ1-2	CASSLDSNYGYTF	TGTGCCAGCAGCTTAGACAGCAACTATGGCTACACCTTC
-	TRBV6-5	-	TRBJ1-1	CASSYSGARGTEAFF	TGTGCCAGCAGTTACTCGGGGGCGAGAGGCACTGAAGCTTTCTTT
-	TRBV18	TRBD1	TRBJ2-5	CASSPGRQGFETQYF	TGTGCCAGCTCACCGGGTCGACAGGGGTTCGAGACCCAGTACTTC
-	TRBV7-2	-	TRBJ2-3	CASSLGGGLRGTQYF	TGTGCCAGCAGCTTAGGAGGCGGTCTACGTGGTACGCAGTATTTT
-	TRBV28	-	TRBJ2-7	CASGGAAYEQYF	TGTGCCAGCGGTGGGGCGGCCTACGAGCAGTACTTC
-	TRBV11-2	-	TRBJ2-1	CASSLERGSSYNEQFF	TGTGCCAGCAGCTTAGAACGGGGCAGCTCCTACAATGAGCAGTTCTTC
-	TRBV6-5	TRBD1	TRBJ1-1	CASSYSKGARTEAFF	TGTGCCAGCAGTTACTCGAAGGGGGCTCGCACTGAAGCTTTCTTT
-	TRBV11-3	-	TRBJ2-7	CASSFGRAYEQYF	TGTGCCAGCAGCTTCGGCAGGGCCTACGAGCAGTACTTC
once	TRBV5-4	TRBD1	TRBJ1-3	CASSLGTGLRNTIYF	TGTGCCAGCAGCTTGGGGACAGGCCTGAGAAACACCATATATTTT
-	TRBV30	-	TRBJ2-7	CAWSVGRVTTYEQYF	TGTGCCTGGAGTGTAGGCAGGGTAACCACCTACGAGCAGTACTTC
-	TRBV7-6	-	TRBJ2-6	CASSPTYDSGANVLTF	TGTGCCAGCAGCCCTACTTACGACTCTGGGGCCAACGTCCTGACTTTC
-	TRBV27	TRBD2	TRBJ2-7	CASSSGGSSYEQYF	TGTGCCAGTAGTAGCGGGGGAAGCTCCTACGAGCAGTACTTC
-	TRBV4-1	-	TRBJ2-3	CASSLRPSTDTQYF	TGCGCCAGCAGCCTACGCCCTAGCACAGATACGCAGTATTTT
-	TRBV9	TRBD1	TRBJ1-2	CASSSRTGTGFGGYTF	TGTGCCAGCAGCTCCCGAACCGGGACAGGGTTCGGTGGCTACACCTTC
-	TRBV7-3	TRBD1	TRBJ2-7	CASSPRGTGSIGEQYF	TGTGCCAGCAGCCCGAGGGGGACAGGGTCAATCGGCGAGCAGTACTTC
once	TRBV2	-	TRBJ2-3	CAGQGPWGNEVTTDTQYF	TGTGCCGGGCAAGGACCCTGGGGGAACGAAGTAACGACAGATACGCAGTATTTT
-	TRBV7-9	TRBD2	TRBJ2-1	CASSLETSGVAYNEQFF	TGTGCCAGCAGCTTAGAGACTAGCGGGGTAGCCTACAATGAGCAGTTCTTC
-	TRBV2	-	TRBJ1-5	CASRQTSIDQPQHF	TGTGCCAGCAGACAAACCAGTATAGATCAGCCCCAGCATTTT
-	TRBV18	-	TRBJ2-7	CASSPPRGGPRDEQYF	TGTGCCAGCTCACCACCTAGAGGAGGGCCTCGGGACGAGCAGTACTTC
-	TRBV5-1	-	TRBJ1-2	CASREQGYGYTF	TGCGCCAGCAGAGAACAGGGCTATGGCTACACCTTC
-	TRBV30	TRBD2	TRBJ2-1	CAWSRGGRDNEQFF	TGTGCCTGGAGTAGGGGCGGGAGAGACAATGAGCAGTTCTTC
-	TRBV11-2	TRBD1	TRBJ2-6	CASSYAGTGYSGANVLTF	TGTGCCAGCAGCTACGCCGGGACAGGGTACTCTGGGGCCAACGTCCTGACTTTC
-	TRBV28	-	TRBJ2-7	CASSLRQRDYEQYF	TGTGCCAGCAGTTTAAGACAGAGAGATTACGAGCAGTACTTC
-	TRBV28	-	TRBJ1-2	CASSLVGGPDYGYTF	TGTGCCAGCAGTTTGGTTGGGGGTCCCGACTATGGCTACACCTTC
-	TRBV4-1	TRBD2	TRBJ2-3	CASSRETAILAGGTDTQYF	TGCGCCAGCAGCCGAGAAACCGCCATTTTAGCGGGGGGCACAGATACGCAGTATTTT
once	TRBV6-1	-	TRBJ2-6	CASSGRDFASGANVLTF	TGTGCCAGCAGTGGAAGGGACTTCGCGTCTGGGGCCAACGTCCTGACTTTC
-	TRBV7-9	TRBD1	TRBJ1-1	CASSPLTGYTEAFF	TGTGCCAGCAGCCCTCTGACAGGGTACACTGAAGCTTTCTTT
-	TRBV9	TRBD1	TRBJ1-1	CASSAGARDRGILF	TGTGCCAGCAGCGCTGGGGCTAGGGACAGGGGGATTCTCTTT
-	TRBV6-5	TRBD1	TRBJ1-1	CASSIWGQMNTEAFF	TGTGCCAGCAGTATATGGGGACAGATGAACACTGAAGCTTTCTTT
-	TRBV28	-	TRBJ1-1	CATQGMNTEAFF	TGTGCCACCCAAGGGATGAACACTGAAGCTTTCTTT
-	TRBV11-2	-	TRBJ2-2	CASSFILDGGELFF	TGTGCCAGCAGCTTTATTTTAGACGGCGGGGAGCTGTTTTTT
-	TRBV5-1	-	TRBJ1-1	CASSLLVGSGGNTEAFF	TGCGCCAGCAGCTTGTTGGTGGGGAGTGGCGGGAACACTGAAGCTTTCTTT
-	TRBV28	-	TRBJ2-5	CASSSVGGETQYF	TGTGCCAGCAGCTCGGTGGGGGGAGAGACCCAGTACTTC
-	TRBV7-9	-	TRBJ1-2	CASSFSATNYGYTF	TGTGCCAGCAGCTTCTCGGCAACTAACTATGGCTACACCTTC
-	TRBV7-9	-	TRBJ1-2	CASSLRGGSYGYTF	TGTGCCAGCAGCCTAAGGGGGGGATCCTATGGCTACACCTTC
-	TRBV28	-	TRBJ1-1	CASSSLTEAFF	TGTGCCAGCAGTTCCCTCACTGAAGCTTTCTTT
-	TRBV15	-	TRBJ2-4	CATSRDPGSGAKNIQYF	TGTGCCACCAGCAGAGATCCCGGGAGTGGTGCCAAAAACATTCAGTACTTC
-	TRBV29-1	-	TRBJ1-3	CSVEGTGNTIYF	TGCAGCGTTGAAGGTACTGGAAACACCATATATTTT